This T cell receptor (beta chain) was recovered during a study of shared clonotypes between healthy human individuals. Naive CD8 isolation took CD45RO-negative cells positively selected for CCR7 and excluded terminally differentiated effector memory CD45RA+ cells. In the case of this clone: Its antigen is unknown.

Points from the study as a whole: With a handful of donors compared, roughly 5% of naive CD4 clonotypes were shared. Clonotypes not shared had lower generation probabilities than those common to all four donors. Among the subsets, naive ones generally showed larger estimated richness than memory ones.

It was at deep level that the assay was run. TCRdb's table, derived via immunoSEQ multiplex PCR, lists solely in-frame clones and lacks some. The table has nearly 600,000 clones, about 95% seen once; the top ten hold roughly 0.1%. Trimming took off 1 base at V and 2 bases at J, with 6 bases between the two ends. The CDR3 runs 13 residues. Germline CDR1 SEHNR, CDR2 FQNEAQ (reference sequence). The chain uses TRBV7-9 and TRBJ2-7, with D uncertain. The TCR was taken from a woman in her twenties or thirties in good health. What was sequenced was naive CD8+ T cells sorted from blood. The CDR3 spells CASSLELTYEQYF. The CDR3 DNA reads TGTGCCAGCAGCTTAGAGCTGACCTACGAGCAGTACTTC.